This T cell receptor beta chain came from a study of CD8 T cells in Susac syndrome. Study results and caveats: Only a relatively small number of individuals were included in the TCR sequencing and HLA analysis.

The multiple sclerosis controls were treatment-naive patients affected by stable or active relapsing-remitting disease. TEMRA cells were FACS-enriched, unlike CD8+ and CD4+ T cells, which were negatively isolated. Comment on this clonotype: Its specificity is not known.

CDR3 length equals 15 residues. J was trimmed by 8 bases and V by 7 bases; bases with no gene match: 11. Germline CDR1 is MDHEN and CDR2 is SYDVKM. The authors reverse transcribed roughly 0.5 to 1 ug RNA with random hexamers. Amplification of TCR beta CDR3 across 54 Vbeta and 13 Jbeta was performed with immunoSEQ multiplex PCR. TCRdb reprocessed the immunoSEQ multiplex PCR reads with MiXCR, giving one entry per CDR3 protein. In the table there are some 260,000 distinct CDR3 sequences, 80% to 90% of which are singletons. This receptor was identified in a human donor with multiple sclerosis. Source material: CD8+ T cells from PBMCs. The chain employs TRBV28 and TRBJ2-1; TRBD1 matches at 10 bases. For the CDR3, the DNA is TGTGCCAGCACTGAGACAGGGGGCGTTAGTGATGAGCAGTTCTTC. It translates to CASTETGGVSDEQFF. Based on the CDR3 plus reference TRBV28 and TRBJ2-1, the full variable domain is DVKVTQSSRYLVKRTGEKVFLECVQDMDHENMFWYRQDPGLGLRLIYFSYDVKMKEKGDIPEGYSVSREKKERFSLILESASTNQTSMYLCASTETGGVSDEQFFGPGTRLTVL.